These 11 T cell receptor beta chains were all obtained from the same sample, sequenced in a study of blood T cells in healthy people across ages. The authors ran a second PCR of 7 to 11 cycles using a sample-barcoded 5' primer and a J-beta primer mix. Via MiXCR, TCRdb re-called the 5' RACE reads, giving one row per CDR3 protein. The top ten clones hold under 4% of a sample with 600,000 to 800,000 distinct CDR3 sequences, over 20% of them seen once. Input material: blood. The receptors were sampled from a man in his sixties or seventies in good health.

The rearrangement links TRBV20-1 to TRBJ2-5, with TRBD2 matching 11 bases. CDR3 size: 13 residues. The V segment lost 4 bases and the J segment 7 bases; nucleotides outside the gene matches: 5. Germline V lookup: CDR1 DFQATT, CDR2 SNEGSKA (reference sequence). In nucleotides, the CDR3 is TGCAGTGCTACCACTAGCGGGAGTGTGACCCAGTACTTC. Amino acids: CSATTSGSVTQYF.

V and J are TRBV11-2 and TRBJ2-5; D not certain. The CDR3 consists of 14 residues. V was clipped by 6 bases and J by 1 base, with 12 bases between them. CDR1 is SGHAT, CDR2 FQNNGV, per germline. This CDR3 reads CASRRPATQETQYF. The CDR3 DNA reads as TGTGCCAGCAGACGTCCAGCTACCCAAGAGACCCAGTACTTC.

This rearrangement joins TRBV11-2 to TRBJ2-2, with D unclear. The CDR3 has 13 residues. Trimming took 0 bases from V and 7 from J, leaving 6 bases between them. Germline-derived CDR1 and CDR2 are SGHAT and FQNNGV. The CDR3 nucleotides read TGTGCCAGCAGCTTAGAGCCGGGCGGGGAGCTGTTTTTT. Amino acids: CASSLEPGGELFF.

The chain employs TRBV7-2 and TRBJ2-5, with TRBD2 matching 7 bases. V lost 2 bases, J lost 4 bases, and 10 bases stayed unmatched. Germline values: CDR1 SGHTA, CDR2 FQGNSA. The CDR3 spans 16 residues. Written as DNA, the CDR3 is TGTGCCAGCAGCTTAAACGCGGGAGCAGAGAGAGAGACCCAGTACTTC. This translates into CASSLNAGAERETQYF.

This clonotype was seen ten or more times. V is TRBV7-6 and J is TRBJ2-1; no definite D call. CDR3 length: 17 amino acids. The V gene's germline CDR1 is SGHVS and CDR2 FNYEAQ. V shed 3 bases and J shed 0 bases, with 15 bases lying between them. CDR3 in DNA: TGTGCCAGCAGCTTGTTCCCCTCCTACCGCTCCTACAATGAGCAGTTCTTC. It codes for CASSLFPSYRSYNEQFF.

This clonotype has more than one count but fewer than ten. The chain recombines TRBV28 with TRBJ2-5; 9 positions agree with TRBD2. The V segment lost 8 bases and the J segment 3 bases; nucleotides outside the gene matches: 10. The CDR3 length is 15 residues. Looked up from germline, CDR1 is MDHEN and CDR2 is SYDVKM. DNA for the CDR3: TGTGCCAGCCAAAAATTCCTAGCGGGAAAAGAGACCCAGTACTTC. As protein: CASQKFLAGKETQYF.

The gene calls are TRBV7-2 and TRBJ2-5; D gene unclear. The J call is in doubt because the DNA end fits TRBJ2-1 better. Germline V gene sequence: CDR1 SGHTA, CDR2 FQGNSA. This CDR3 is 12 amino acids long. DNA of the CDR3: TGTGCCAACAGTCGTACCGCTCTGGAGCAGTTCTTC. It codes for CANSRTALEQFF.

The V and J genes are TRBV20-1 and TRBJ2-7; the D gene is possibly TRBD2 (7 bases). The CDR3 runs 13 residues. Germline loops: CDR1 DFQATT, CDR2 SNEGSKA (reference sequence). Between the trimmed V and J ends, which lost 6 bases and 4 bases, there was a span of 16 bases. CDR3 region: CSAGGRETYEQYF. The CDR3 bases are TGCAGTGCCGGGGGGCGGGAGACATACGAGCAGTACTTC.

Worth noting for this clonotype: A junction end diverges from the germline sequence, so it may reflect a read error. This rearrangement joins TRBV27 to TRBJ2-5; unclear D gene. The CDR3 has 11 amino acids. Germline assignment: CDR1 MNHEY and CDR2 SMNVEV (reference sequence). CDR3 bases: TGTGCCGGCAGGCACCAAGAGACCCAGTACTTC. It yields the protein CAGRHQETQYF.

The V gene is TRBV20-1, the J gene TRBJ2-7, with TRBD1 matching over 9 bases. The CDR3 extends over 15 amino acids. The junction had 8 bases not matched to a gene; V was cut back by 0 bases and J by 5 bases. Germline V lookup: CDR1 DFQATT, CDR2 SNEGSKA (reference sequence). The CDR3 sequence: CSARDPRTGADEQYF. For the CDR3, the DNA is TGCAGTGCTAGAGATCCAAGGACAGGGGCCGACGAGCAGTACTTC.

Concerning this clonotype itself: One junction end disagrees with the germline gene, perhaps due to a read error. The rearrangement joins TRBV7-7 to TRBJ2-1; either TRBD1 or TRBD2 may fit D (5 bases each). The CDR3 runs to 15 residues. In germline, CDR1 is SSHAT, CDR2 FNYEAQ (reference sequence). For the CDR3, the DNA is TGTGCTAGCAGCTTATCAGAGGGGTCCTACAATGAGCAGTTCTTC. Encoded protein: CASSLSEGSYNEQFF.